These 8 T cell receptor beta chains were all obtained from the same sample, sequenced in a study of identical twins. Using its own MiXCR run on the 5' RACE reads, TCRdb lists one record per CDR3 protein. This repertoire shows about 190,000 distinct CDR3 sequences, around 15% found once; its top ten account for over 35%. Another study also made use of these data, one on T cells expressing NK-cell markers.

Sequenced material: CD8+ T cells sorted from blood. These receptors were taken from a woman under 30 in good health.

In this sample, this clonotype turned up a few times. The chain's CDR3 is CASSLEGGIQPQHF. Here the CDR3 DNA reads TGCGCCAGCAGCTTGGAGGGGGGAATACAGCCCCAGCATTTT. This chain connects TRBV5-1 to TRBJ1-5; tentatively, D is TRBD1 (6 bases). The CDR3 totals 14 residues. Per germline, CDR1 SGHRS and CDR2 YFSETQ. Trimming cost V 0 bases and J 7 bases, with 11 bases left between them.

This chain joins TRBV27 and TRBJ1-1; D is ambiguous. V lost 4 bases to trimming and J lost 2 bases, with 11 bases between them. The CDR3 consists of 14 residues. Germline V gene lookup returns CDR1 MNHEY and CDR2 SMNVEV (reference sequence). The CDR3 is CASSSSPGNTEAFF. The CDR3 region has the DNA TGTGCCAGCAGTTCCTCCCCTGGCAACACTGAAGCTTTCTTT.

This clonotype showed up just a few times. The chain has TRBV30 and TRBJ2-5; 8 bases fit TRBD1. CDR1 is GTSNPN, CDR2 SVGIG, per germline (reference sequence). Losses at the gene ends were 0 bases for V and 4 bases for J; bases not matched to a gene: 16. This CDR3 region has 18 residues. CDR3 amino acids: CAWSVKGGQGARSETQYF. CDR3 nucleotide sequence: TGTGCCTGGAGTGTAAAAGGCGGACAGGGAGCGCGTTCAGAGACCCAGTACTTC. The variable domain in full, completed from reference TRBV30 and TRBJ2-5, reads SQTIHQWPATLVQPVGSPLSLECTVEGTSNPNLYWYRQAAGRGLQLLFYSVGIGQISSEVPQNLSASRPQDRQFILSSKKLLLSDSGFYLCAWSVKGGQGARSETQYFGPGTRLLVL.

This clonotype was counted a few times. The V gene is TRBV20-1, the J gene TRBJ2-7, with 10 bases identical to TRBD2. Germline values: CDR1 DFQATT, CDR2 SNEGSKA (reference sequence). The CDR3 is 16 residues long. Trimming took 4 bases from V and 7 from J; bases not matched to a gene: 16. The DNA of the CDR3 is TGCAGTGCTACCGATCTCCTAGCGGGGGTCGGGTGGGAGCAGTACTTC. It encodes CSATDLLAGVGWEQYF.

V gene TRBV29-1 combines with J gene TRBJ1-1, with D possibly being TRBD1 (5 bases). V lost 6 bases to trimming and J lost 10 bases, with 15 bases between them. This CDR3 spans 11 amino acids. Germline assignment: CDR1 SQVTM and CDR2 ANQGSEA. CDR3 amino acids: CSVSGRLGAFF. The CDR3 nucleotides are TGCAGCGTGTCGGGACGCTTGGGAGCTTTCTTT.

V usage is TRBV3-1 and J usage is TRBJ2-1; 8 bases map to TRBD1. The CDR3 runs 16 residues. In germline, CDR1 is LGHDT, CDR2 YNNKEL (reference sequence). J lost 2 bases, V lost 3 bases, and 6 bases had no gene match. The CDR3 nucleotides read TGTGCCAGCAGCCAGCGGACAGGGAGGACCTACAATGAGCAGTTCTTC. Translating it yields CASSQRTGRTYNEQFF.

The chain is built from TRBV6-6 and TRBJ1-1; D not certain. V gave up 8 bases and J gave up 7 bases, with 8 bases separating them. This CDR3 contains 10 residues. The V gene's germline CDR1 is MNHNY and CDR2 SVGAGI (reference sequence). The CDR3 sequence: CASRVFEAFF. The CDR3 coding sequence is TGTGCCAGCCGAGTATTTGAAGCTTTCTTT.

The chain joins TRBV20-1 to TRBJ2-5; TRBD1 aligns across 8 bases. The CDR3 runs to 14 residues. CDR1 and CDR2 (germline): DFQATT, SNEGSKA (reference sequence). Trimming at V came to 1 base and at J to 3 bases, leaving 4 bases not matched to a gene. The CDR3 loop is CSARVLDREETQYF. As DNA, the CDR3 is TGCAGTGCTAGAGTTTTGGACAGGGAAGAGACCCAGTACTTC.